These 9 T cell receptor beta chains came from one sample sequenced in a study of T cells after posttransplantation cyclophosphamide. Treatment was busulfan-fludarabine conditioning, a marrow graft, and cyclophosphamide on days +3 and +4. The assay was immunoSEQ multiplex PCR, and TCRdb's table has in-frame clones only and misses some. The data show under 50,000 clones, with around 91% seen just once and 2% to 2.5% held by the top ten. The specimen comprised PBMCs, sampled 60 to 65 days after allogeneic stem cell transplant with posttransplant cyclophosphamide. The receptors were sampled from a male patient between 55 and 70 years old who received an allogeneic stem cell transplant from a related donor and was CMV-positive. Some T cells may arise from the graft donor.

The DNA of the CDR3 is TGCGCCAGCAGCCAGGACAGTCTCCCGCAAGAGACCCAGTACTTC. This sequence encodes CASSQDSLPQETQYF. V usage is TRBV5-1 and J usage is TRBJ2-5; a possible D gene is TRBD1 (6 bases). CDR1 and CDR2 (germline): SGHRS, YFSETQ. There are 15 residues in the CDR3. V lost 4 bases and J 2 bases, leaving 15 bases between the germline ends. Variable domain in full (rest from reference TRBV5-1 and TRBJ2-5): KAGVTQTPRYLIKTRGQQVTLSCSPISGHRSVSWYQQTPGQGLQFLFEYFSETQRNKGNFPGRFSGRQFSNSRSEMNVSTLELGDSALYLCASSQDSLPQETQYFGPGTRLLVL.

V is TRBV7-9 and J is TRBJ1-5, with a tentative D call TRBD1 (6 bases). The CDR3 is 14 residues long. The V gene's germline CDR1 is SEHNR and CDR2 FQNEAQ (reference sequence). V lost 5 bases to trimming and J lost 3 bases, with 11 bases between them. The CDR3 nucleotides are TGTGCCAGCAGCCATGGACAGCCCAATCAGCCCCAGCATTTT. Translation: CASSHGQPNQPQHF. Full variable domain (missing parts from reference TRBV7-9 and TRBJ1-5): DTGVSQNPRHKITKRGQNVTFRCDPISEHNRLYWYRQTLGQGPEFLTYFQNEAQLEKSRLLSDRFSAERPKGSFSTLEIQRTEQGDSAMYLCASSHGQPNQPQHFGDGTRLSIL.

The chain joins TRBV19 to TRBJ1-5, with 8 bases that match TRBD1. Germline trimming cut 11 bases from V and 15 bases from J; bases unmatched to any gene: 12. There are 11 residues in the CDR3. In germline, CDR1 is LNHDA, CDR2 SQIVND (reference sequence). CDR3 DNA: TGTGCCGGGTCCGGACAGGGAGCTCTGCATTTT. Amino acid sequence: CAGSGQGALHF.

The chain recombines TRBV4-1 with TRBJ2-2, with TRBD2 identical over 8 bases. V shed 1 base, J shed 2 bases, and the junction held 9 bases outside the gene matches. This CDR3 has 18 amino acids. Germline V gene sequence: CDR1 MGHRA, CDR2 YSYEKL. The CDR3 loop reads CASSQGLSWTSNTGELFF. The CDR3 DNA sequence: TGCGCCAGCAGCCAAGGTCTTTCTTGGACTAGCAACACCGGGGAGCTGTTTTTT.

The V gene is TRBV19, the J gene TRBJ1-4, with D hard to call. The CDR3 is 14 amino acids. The V end was cut by 6 bases, the J end by 10 bases, with 18 bases between. CDR1 is LNHDA, CDR2 SQIVND, per germline (reference sequence). The CDR3 here is CASRGAGIVGKLFF. The DNA for the CDR3 is TGTGCCAGTAGAGGTGCCGGGATCGTCGGAAAACTGTTTTTT.

This clone occurred once. The rearrangement links TRBV18 to TRBJ1-2; tentative D call: TRBD1 (5 bases). This CDR3 contains 13 residues. The V end was cut by 4 bases, the J end by 6 bases, with 12 bases between. Germline V gene lookup returns CDR1 KGHSH and CDR2 LQKENI. CDR3 DNA sequence: TGTGCCAGCTCACAACAGGTTGGAGATGGCTACACCTTC. It specifies CASSQQVGDGYTF.

The rearrangement links TRBV9 to TRBJ1-1; weak D call: TRBD1 (6 bases). This CDR3 has 16 amino acids. The V end lost 0 bases, the J end lost 5 bases, and 17 bases lay between the germline ends. Per the germline V gene, CDR1 is SGDLS and CDR2 is YYNGEE. The CDR3 DNA sequence: TGTGCCAGCAGCGTAGTTCAGACAGGAGGTTGGACTGAAGCTTTCTTT. Amino acids: CASSVVQTGGWTEAFF.

The DNA for the CDR3 is TGCGCCAGCAGCTTGACAGGGCCCATGAACACTGAAGCTTTCTTT. Amino acids: CASSLTGPMNTEAFF. The rearrangement links TRBV5-1 to TRBJ1-1; perhaps TRBD1 as D (6 bases). Germline V gene data show CDR1 as SGHRS and CDR2 as YFSETQ. The ends were cut back, 1 base at V and 0 bases at J, with 10 bases in the middle. The CDR3 has 15 amino acids.

V gene TRBV18 combines with J gene TRBJ2-2, with unresolved D. V shed 4 bases and J shed 4 bases, with 10 bases lying between them. The CDR3 is 14 amino acids. Germline CDR1 reads KGHSH; CDR2 reads LQKENI. The CDR3 sequence is CASSLDSGTGELFF. CDR3 coding DNA: TGTGCCAGCTCACTTGACTCCGGCACCGGGGAGCTGTTTTTT. Using reference TRBV18 and TRBJ2-2 for the parts outside the CDR3, the full variable domain is NAGVMQNPRHLVRRRGQEARLRCSPMKGHSHVYWYRQLPEEGLKFMVYLQKENIIDESGMPKERFSAEFPKEGPSILRIQQVVRGDSAAYFCASSLDSGTGELFFGEGSRLTVL.